The 10 T cell receptor beta chains presented below share a single source sample, sequenced in a study of regulatory T cells in long-lasting Graves disease (dated by TCRdb to about 2021). Preparation of the library involved multiplex PCR. Sequencer: Illumina HiSeq 4000. TCR beta libraries were built with iRepertoire HTBI primers and Arm-PCR amplification of CDR3 regions. Using fastp trimming at Q25 and MiXCR clonotype assembly, TCRdb reanalyzed the public sequencing data and kept in-frame beta chains. Rows are combined by CDR3 protein, so each entry shows the most common genes and DNA. The sample table holds some 370,000 distinct CDR3 sequences, of which around 20% were seen once. Clones ranked in the top ten supply under 25% of the sample. The sample's time point, from its label and the paper: persistent/refractory GD, antithyroid drugs over 5 years with positive TRAb. RNA was extracted from PBMCs in TRIzol for both TCR sequencing and RNA sequencing.

Sequencing was performed on peripheral blood mononuclear cells (PBMCs), taken when the disease was refractory, from a patient treated with antithyroid drugs. These receptors came from a female donor with Graves disease.

The chain carries TRBV19 and TRBJ2-7; TRBD1 matches at 7 bases. The CDR3 runs 16 residues. Germline CDR1 is LNHDA and CDR2 is SQIVND (reference sequence). With 5 bases clipped from V and 3 bases from J, the junction kept 13 bases outside the gene matches. The CDR3 loop is CASSAAGTDLDYEQYF. DNA for the CDR3: TGTGCCAGTAGTGCTGCAGGGACAGACCTAGACTACGAGCAGTACTTC.

This clonotype has a count of ten or more. The chain's CDR3 is CASSAGTESYEQYF. DNA for the CDR3: TGTGCCAGCAGTGCCGGGACAGAGTCCTACGAGCAGTACTTC. This sequence joins TRBV28 and TRBJ2-7; 7 nucleotides agree with TRBD1. This CDR3 is built from 14 residues. V lost 5 bases, J lost 1 base, and 5 bases stayed unmatched. The V gene's germline CDR1 is MDHEN and CDR2 SYDVKM.

The sample holds many counts of this clonotype. The chain employs TRBV7-9 and TRBJ2-5; 9 positions agree with TRBD1. Trimming took 5 bases from V and 4 from J; bases not matched to a gene: 8. The CDR3 covers 15 residues. CDR1 and CDR2 from the germline V gene are SEHNR and FQNEAQ (reference sequence). CDR3 sequence: CASSLVTGGGETQYF. CDR3 in DNA: TGTGCCAGCAGCCTTGTAACAGGGGGCGGAGAGACCCAGTACTTC.

This clonotype was counted ten times or more. The genes are TRBV12-3 or TRBV12-4 and TRBJ2-7; a possible D gene is TRBD2 (6 bases). V lost 6 bases to trimming and J lost 6 bases, with 15 bases between them. CDR3 length: 13 amino acids. The CDR3 loop reads CASSPMGGFEQYF. CDR3 sequence (DNA): TGTGCCAGCAGCCCAATGGGGGGTTTCGAGCAGTACTTC.

The rearrangement links TRBV28 to TRBJ2-7; 8 nucleotides line up with TRBD1. The V gene's germline CDR1 is MDHEN and CDR2 SYDVKM. The CDR3 has 14 amino acids. V lost 4 bases to trimming and J lost 7 bases; unmatched junction nucleotides: 9. As DNA, the CDR3 is TGTGCCAGCAGTTCGGGACAGGCCTGGTTGGAGCAGTACTTC. Protein: CASSSGQAWLEQYF.

This clonotype showed up many times. The CDR3 DNA is TGTGCCAGCAGCTTGGCTGACTATGGCTACACCTTC. Translated, it gives CASSLADYGYTF. This rearrangement joins TRBV28 to TRBJ1-2; D not certain. CDR1 and CDR2 from the germline V gene are MDHEN and SYDVKM. The length of the CDR3 is 12 residues. Trimming left V 6 bases short and J 3 bases short, with 8 bases between.

The chain is built from TRBV28 and TRBJ1-3; D call uncertain. V was shortened by 3 bases and J by 2 bases, with 8 bases between the two germline ends. Germline assignment: CDR1 MDHEN and CDR2 SYDVKM. The CDR3 is 14 amino acids. The CDR3, as DNA: TGTGCCAGCAGTTTCCGGGGAACTGGAAACACCATATATTTT. Amino acids: CASSFRGTGNTIYF.

This chain links TRBV7-2 with TRBJ2-2; possible D gene TRBD2, 5 bases. There are 17 residues in the CDR3. Germline loops: CDR1 SGHTA, CDR2 FQGNSA. Trimming pared 0 bases from V and 0 bases from J, leaving 11 bases between. DNA of the CDR3: TGTGCCAGCAGCTTAGCTGGCCTAGCTACGAACACCGGGGAGCTGTTTTTT. It is translated as CASSLAGLATNTGELFF.

The CDR3 region is CASSIGIAQGQYF. As DNA, the CDR3 is TGTGCCAGTAGTATTGGGATAGCCCAAGGGCAGTACTTC. This rearrangement joins TRBV19 to TRBJ2-7; D gene ambiguous. The germline CDR1 and CDR2 sequences are LNHDA and SQIVND (reference sequence). The ends were cut back, 3 bases at V and 9 bases at J, with 15 bases in the middle. CDR3 size: 13 residues.

This clonotype showed up just once. The junction shows a germline mismatch at one end, possibly a read error. This sequence joins TRBV6-1 and TRBJ2-1, with 7 bases that match TRBD2. Looked up from germline, CDR1 is MNHNS and CDR2 is SASEGT. The CDR3 covers 14 residues. CDR3 region: CATSAGGSADEQFF. The CDR3 region has the DNA TGTGCCACCAGTGCTGGCGGGAGTGCCGATGAGCAGTTCTTC.